These 10 T cell receptor beta chains originate from one sample sequenced in a study of blood T cell repertoires in COVID-19. Profiled with immunoSEQ multiplex PCR; TCRdb holds only in-frame clones, not every one. The repertoire includes 250,000 to 400,000 clones, about 87% of them detected once, and 1.5% to 2% sits in the top ten. Sequenced material: peripheral blood. All receptors come from a woman aged 25 to 39 with COVID-19, enrolled during active disease.

This chain joins TRBV13 and TRBJ2-1; 14 nucleotides align to TRBD2. J gave up 7 bases and V 5 bases, and 4 bases lay outside the gene matches. The CDR3 spans 15 residues. Germline assignment: CDR1 PRHDT and CDR2 FYEKMQ (reference sequence). CDR3 DNA sequence: TGTGCCAGCAGCCCCGGGACTAGCGGGGGAAATGAGCAGTTCTTC. The encoded protein is CASSPGTSGGNEQFF. The variable domain in full, with the rest retrieved from reference TRBV13 and TRBJ2-1, is AAGVIQSPRHLIKEKRETATLKCYPIPRHDTVYWYQQGPGQDPQFLISFYEKMQSDKGSIPDRFSAQQFSDYHSELNMSSLELGDSALYFCASSPGTSGGNEQFFGPGTRLTVL.

The chain recombines TRBV3-1 (or the pseudogene TRBV3-2) with TRBJ1-6, with a possible D match to TRBD1 (6 bases). Trimming removed 9 bases at V and 8 bases at J, with 26 bases between. The CDR3 covers 17 residues. Germline CDR1 and CDR2: LGHDT and YNNKEL (reference sequence). CDR3 loop: CARKTGCTTSEDSPLHF. CDR3 nucleotides: TGTGCCAGGAAAACAGGGTGTACAACGTCGGAGGATTCACCCCTCCACTTT.

The CDR3 reads CASSSETGSIGSPLHF. The CDR3 DNA is TGCGCCAGCAGCTCGGAGACAGGGAGTATCGGTTCACCCCTCCACTTT. V gene TRBV5-1 combines with J gene TRBJ1-6, with 7 positions matching TRBD1. This CDR3 has 16 amino acids. Germline CDR1 SGHRS, CDR2 YFSETQ. V trimming: 3 bases; J trimming: 9 bases; junction bases outside the gene matches: 12. Full variable domain (remainder filled in from reference TRBV5-1 and TRBJ1-6): KAGVTQTPRYLIKTRGQQVTLSCSPISGHRSVSWYQQTPGQGLQFLFEYFSETQRNKGNFPGRFSGRQFSNSRSEMNVSTLELGDSALYLCASSSETGSIGSPLHFGNGTRLTVT.

The V call is TRBV5-4, the J call TRBJ1-1; D gene unclear. Looked up from germline, CDR1 is SGHNT and CDR2 is YYREEE (reference sequence). CDR3 length: 15 amino acids. Trimming stripped 0 bases from V and 4 bases from J, with 13 bases between. CDR3 region: CASSLVRREGTEAFF. CDR3 in DNA: TGTGCCAGCAGCTTGGTACGTAGGGAGGGCACTGAAGCTTTCTTT.

The J gene is TRBJ1-2, the V gene TRBV5-4; 12 bases line up with TRBD1. CDR1 and CDR2 from the germline V gene are SGHNT and YYREEE (reference sequence). V dropped 0 bases and J dropped 8; count of bases not matched to a gene: 11. The CDR3 is 17 amino acids. This CDR3 reads CASSLAGGDRGQEGYTF. The CDR3 DNA sequence: TGTGCCAGCAGCTTGGCCGGTGGGGACAGGGGGCAGGAGGGCTACACCTTC. Together with reference TRBV5-4 and TRBJ1-2, the CDR3 gives the full variable domain: ETGVTQSPTHLIKTRGQQVTLRCSSQSGHNTVSWYQQALGQGPQFIFQYYREEENGRGNFPPRFSGLQFPNYSSELNVNALELDDSALYLCASSLAGGDRGQEGYTFGSGTRLTVV.

V is TRBV6-5 and J is TRBJ2-1; TRBD2 agrees at 10 bases. V gave up 2 bases and J gave up 5 bases; unmatched junction bases: 6. The CDR3 has 16 residues. Germline V gene lookup returns CDR1 MNHEY and CDR2 SVGAGI. The CDR3 here is CASSYDRTSGNNEQFF. CDR3 in DNA: TGTGCCAGCAGTTACGACAGGACTAGCGGAAACAATGAGCAGTTCTTC.

V is TRBV2 and J is TRBJ1-1; D unclear. The germline gives CDR1 SNHLY, CDR2 FYNNEI. V lost 5 bases, J lost 2 bases, and 18 bases lay in between. CDR3 length equals 16 residues. This CDR3 reads CASSSLRAVVNTEAFF. CDR3 nucleotide sequence: TGTGCCAGCAGTTCCCTTCGAGCGGTAGTAAACACTGAAGCTTTCTTT.

The V call is TRBV5-4, the J call TRBJ1-5; 7 bases are a match to TRBD1. Unmatched junction bases numbered 7, after V lost 4 bases and J lost 3 bases. CDR1 and CDR2 (germline): SGHNT, YYREEE (reference sequence). The CDR3 covers 15 residues. As DNA, the CDR3 is TGTGCCAGCAGCATACAGGGGCTACACAATCAGCCCCAGCATTTT. Protein sequence: CASSIQGLHNQPQHF.

The chain links TRBV10-1 to TRBJ2-2; 14 bases align to TRBD2. The germline V gene has CDR1 WNHNN and CDR2 SYGVQD (reference sequence). V shed 5 bases, J shed 4 bases, and the junction held 9 bases outside the gene matches. This CDR3 is built from 18 residues. The CDR3 sequence is CASSPFGLAGGGTGELFF. CDR3 DNA: TGCGCCAGCAGTCCTTTCGGACTAGCGGGGGGCGGCACCGGGGAGCTGTTTTTT.

The rearrangement uses TRBV19 and TRBJ1-2; D call uncertain. CDR3 length: 14 amino acids. V lost 6 bases, J lost 0 bases, and 11 bases lay in between. The germline CDR1 and CDR2 sequences are LNHDA and SQIVND (reference sequence). The CDR3 sequence: CASRDSGTNYGYTF. The DNA for the CDR3 is TGTGCCAGTAGGGATAGCGGTACTAACTATGGCTACACCTTC.